This T cell receptor beta chain derives from a study of T cell responses to AZD1222 COVID-19 vaccine. The germline V gene encodes CDR1 SGHTA and CDR2 FQGNSA. The trim removed 1 base at V and 6 bases at J, leaving 1 base unmatched. The CDR3 extends over 15 amino acids. The assay was immunoSEQ multiplex PCR, and TCRdb's table has in-frame clones only and misses some. The sample has 150,000 or so clones; approximately 94% are singletons. The rearrangement joins TRBV7-2 to TRBJ1-6; TRBD1 aligns across 9 bases. The specimen comprised peripheral blood, sampled on day 0 of AZD1222 vaccination. The sequence was collected from an adult in good health. In DNA form, the CDR3 reads TGTGCCAGCAGCTTAGGGGGACAGGGTAATTCACCCCTCCACTTT. It is translated as CASSLGGQGNSPLHF.